The entry that follows covers one T cell receptor (beta chain) sequence. What it recognizes is unknown. Assay: immunoSEQ multiplex PCR; the TCRdb copy retains only in-frame clones and omits some. The table includes about 70,000 clones, 90% detected once. This entry is derived from a study of cytotoxic CD8 clonotypes in ibrutinib-treated CLL. Study-level information: Productive templates per sample averaged approximately 240,000; productive rearrangements, roughly 100,000. The study, taken as a whole, reports: There were few public clonotypes, and on treatment they contracted or stayed stable. Baseline clonality, above age-matched healthy donor levels, tracked circulating CD8+ T-cell counts. Rising at ibrutinib response, clonality subsequently fell back toward baseline at progression.

This receptor was taken from a human donor with chronic lymphocytic leukemia. The material sequenced was PBMCs, taken after 12 months of ibrutinib treatment.

As DNA, the CDR3 is TGTGCCACCAGCAGGAATCTAGCGGGAGGGACAGATACGCAGTATTTT. It specifies CATSRNLAGGTDTQYF. V and J are TRBV15 and TRBJ2-3, with 12 bases lining up with TRBD2. Germline CDR1 is LNHNV and CDR2 is YYDKDF (reference sequence). Unmatched junction bases numbered 4, after V lost 3 bases and J lost 3 bases. This CDR3 has 16 amino acids.